The 27 T cell receptor beta chains below all came from one sample that was sequenced in a study of Ad26.COV2.S vaccination and SARS-CoV-2 variants. Treatment here: some 20 received Ad26.COV2.S at low or high dose, single or two shots; roughly five received placebo; per-sample allocation not given. It was on day 63 after the first vaccine or placebo injection that samples were taken. Data came from immunoSEQ multiplex PCR; TCRdb stores just in-frame clones and leaves some out. The table has about 350,000 clones, approximately 86% seen once. Sequencing used peripheral blood, obtained in a trial of Ad26.COV2.S vaccine versus placebo. The receptors were gathered from a person aged 18-60 years who received the Ad26.COV2.S COVID-19 vaccine or a placebo.

This rearrangement joins TRBV7-9 to TRBJ2-3; 7 bases fit TRBD1. Germline trimming cut 5 bases from V and 5 bases from J; bases unmatched to any gene: 7. This CDR3 has 14 amino acids. The germline V gene encodes CDR1 SEHNR and CDR2 FQNEAQ (reference sequence). The DNA of the CDR3 is TGTGCCAGCAGCCGGGGACAGCTGAAAGATACGCAGTATTTT. Translating it yields CASSRGQLKDTQYF.

The chain is built from TRBV19 and TRBJ1-5; 8 bases line up with TRBD1. Germline V gene data show CDR1 as LNHDA and CDR2 as SQIVND (reference sequence). The ends lost 5 bases at V and 2 bases at J; junction bases unmatched: 8. This CDR3 region has 16 residues. In DNA form, the CDR3 reads TGTGCCAGTAGTCCTCAGGGGGCGAGGGGCAATCAGCCCCAGCATTTT. Its translation: CASSPQGARGNQPQHF.

Concerning this clone itself: The same CDR3 can be traced to other DNA sequences in this sample. The rearrangement links TRBV7-2 to TRBJ1-3; D is perhaps TRBD1 (6 bases). The germline V gene has CDR1 SGHTA and CDR2 FQGNSA. The CDR3 consists of 14 residues. V was clipped by 2 bases and J by 2 bases, with 7 bases between them. CDR3 sequence (DNA): TGTGCCAGCAGCTTACAGGGGACTGGAAACACCATATATTTT. The encoded protein is CASSLQGTGNTIYF.

On this clone itself: Since a much larger clone is just one base distant, this may be a read error. The chain carries TRBV2 and TRBJ1-1; D gene ambiguous. The germline gives CDR1 SNHLY, CDR2 FYNNEI. The CDR3 has 11 residues. Trimming removed 7 bases from V and 1 base from J, with 4 bases in between. As DNA, the CDR3 is TGTGCCAGCATCAGGAACACTGAAGCTTTCTTT. Residues: CASIRNTEAFF.

This clone was detected a few times. Other DNA sequences from this sample encode an identical CDR3 as well. The V call is TRBV19, the J call TRBJ2-7, with 10 positions matching TRBD1. CDR1 and CDR2 from the germline V gene are LNHDA and SQIVND (reference sequence). CDR3 length equals 14 residues. V lost 6 bases and J lost 2; bases outside the gene matches: 4. CDR3 residues: CASSPGTGAYEQYF. CDR3 sequence (DNA): TGTGCCAGTAGCCCCGGGACAGGGGCCTACGAGCAGTACTTC.

The chain is built from TRBV7-9 and TRBJ2-3; no clear D. The V and J ends lost 5 bases and 2 bases respectively, with 11 bases between them. Germline assignment: CDR1 SEHNR and CDR2 FQNEAQ (reference sequence). There are 14 residues in the CDR3. CDR3 region: CASSPAGLTDTQYF. In nucleotides, the CDR3 is TGTGCCAGCAGCCCGGCTGGGCTCACAGATACGCAGTATTTT. The variable domain in full, with the rest retrieved from reference TRBV7-9 and TRBJ2-3, is DTGVSQNPRHKITKRGQNVTFRCDPISEHNRLYWYRQTLGQGPEFLTYFQNEAQLEKSRLLSDRFSAERPKGSFSTLEIQRTEQGDSAMYLCASSPAGLTDTQYFGPGTRLTVL.

The V call is TRBV4-3, the J call TRBJ1-1; 7 bases fit TRBD1. CDR1 is LGHNA, CDR2 YSLEER, per germline. This CDR3 region has 14 residues. V was pared by 0 bases and J by 10 bases, with 8 bases of the junction left unmatched. The CDR3 is CASSQEQGWDIAFF. CDR3 nucleotide sequence: TGCGCCAGCAGCCAAGAACAGGGGTGGGATATAGCTTTCTTT.

V gene TRBV29-1 combines with J gene TRBJ2-3; D is perhaps TRBD2 (6 bases). This CDR3 has 14 residues. Germline V gives CDR1 SQVTM, CDR2 ANQGSEA. Trimming stripped 1 base from V and 2 bases from J, with 10 bases between. The CDR3 nucleotides are TGCAGCGTTGAAGCTAGCGCGGCCACAGATACGCAGTATTTT. Its translation: CSVEASAATDTQYF.

V is TRBV7-2 and J is TRBJ2-2; 7 bases are a match to TRBD2. This CDR3 comprises 16 residues. Germline V gene lookup returns CDR1 SGHTA and CDR2 FQGNSA. J lost 1 base, V lost 5 bases, and 7 bases had no gene match. The CDR3 DNA reads TGTGCCAGCAGCGTCTCACTAGCGATGAACACCGGGGAGCTGTTTTTT. Protein product: CASSVSLAMNTGELFF.

In its sample, this clone was seen once. This chain links TRBV5-1 with TRBJ2-3, with 9 bases identical to TRBD1. CDR3 length: 16 residues. V lost 5 bases, J lost 0 bases, and 7 bases stayed unmatched. Germline CDR1 reads SGHRS; CDR2 reads YFSETQ. The CDR3 spells CASRTGGLTSTDTQYF. The CDR3 DNA is TGCGCCAGCAGAACAGGGGGCCTTACTAGCACAGATACGCAGTATTTT.

The rearrangement links TRBV28 to TRBJ1-5; D is undetermined. The CDR3 sequence is 15 residues long. The V and J ends lost 6 bases and 0 bases respectively, with 12 bases between them. CDR1 and CDR2 (germline): MDHEN, SYDVKM. The CDR3 here is CASSPPQSSNQPQHF. As DNA, the CDR3 is TGTGCCAGCAGCCCTCCGCAGAGTAGCAATCAGCCCCAGCATTTT.

The genes are TRBV20-1 and TRBJ2-7; D may match TRBD1 or TRBD2 (5 bases each). V lost 3 bases and J lost 0, with 12 bases in between. The CDR3 has 14 amino acids. CDR1 is DFQATT, CDR2 SNEGSKA, per germline (reference sequence). The CDR3 region is CSASRAGSSYEQYF. CDR3 bases: TGCAGTGCTAGTCGGGCAGGGAGCTCCTACGAGCAGTACTTC.

The J gene is TRBJ1-2, the V gene TRBV18; no reliable D call. Trimming took 6 bases from V and 0 from J, leaving 14 bases between them. Germline CDR1 reads KGHSH; CDR2 reads LQKENI. There are 15 residues in the CDR3. For the CDR3, the DNA is TGTGCCAGCTCCCCTTCAACCGCAGCTAACTATGGCTACACCTTC. It translates to CASSPSTAANYGYTF.

The V call is TRBV10-1, the J call TRBJ2-7, with 8 positions matching TRBD2. Germline CDR1 and CDR2: WNHNN and SYGVQD (reference sequence). V was clipped by 10 bases and J by 0 bases; unmatched bases: 23. There are 19 residues in the CDR3. The CDR3 is CAKQVVAGRPDRSSYEQYF. The DNA for the CDR3 is TGCGCCAAGCAGGTGGTAGCGGGACGACCTGACCGAAGCTCCTACGAGCAGTACTTC.

The gene calls are TRBV19 and TRBJ2-7; tentative D call: TRBD2 (5 bases). The ends were cut back, 1 base at V and 3 bases at J, with 10 bases in the middle. CDR1 is LNHDA and CDR2 is SQIVND in the germline V gene (reference sequence). This CDR3 is built from 14 residues. In DNA form, the CDR3 reads TGTGCCAGTAGTATAGGTTATGAGGGCTACGAGCAGTACTTC. This encodes CASSIGYEGYEQYF.

The chain uses TRBV3-1 (or the pseudogene TRBV3-2) and TRBJ2-4; no firm D call. Germline values: CDR1 LGHDT, CDR2 YNNKEL (reference sequence). Trimming left V 4 bases short and J 16 bases short, with 14 bases between. This CDR3 comprises 11 residues. The CDR3 coding sequence is TGTGCCAGCAGCCTGGCCTCGCTGCTCTACTTC. This sequence encodes CASSLASLLYF.

The CDR3 sequence is CASSPQIGTSGRHEQFF. The CDR3 DNA reads TGTGCCAGCAGCCCCCAGATAGGAACTAGCGGGAGGCATGAGCAGTTCTTC. The V gene is TRBV7-2, the J gene TRBJ2-1; 12 bases fit TRBD2. The CDR3 runs 17 residues. CDR1 and CDR2 from the germline V gene are SGHTA and FQGNSA. Losses at the gene ends were 5 bases for V and 8 bases for J; bases not matched to a gene: 13.

The chain employs TRBV6-1 and TRBJ2-3; 8 bases map to TRBD2. The ends lost 0 bases at V and 2 bases at J; junction bases unmatched: 7. CDR3 size: 17 residues. Per the germline V gene, CDR1 is MNHNS and CDR2 is SASEGT. The CDR3 DNA follows: TGTGCCAGCAGTGAAGCTACGGGGGGGCTCAACACAGATACGCAGTATTTT. Its translation is CASSEATGGLNTDTQYF.

The chain is built from TRBV4-1 and TRBJ1-1; no definite D call. This CDR3 is built from 14 residues. V was trimmed by 8 bases and J by 1 base, leaving 14 bases between them. Germline assignment: CDR1 MGHRA and CDR2 YSYEKL. In DNA form, the CDR3 reads TGCGCCAGCCGAACCGGGCCCCAGAACACTGAAGCTTTCTTT. As protein: CASRTGPQNTEAFF.

V and J are TRBV2 and TRBJ2-2; 7 nucleotides align to TRBD1. The CDR3 loop spans 13 amino acids. In germline, CDR1 is SNHLY, CDR2 FYNNEI. With 6 bases clipped from V and 6 bases from J, the junction kept 4 bases outside the gene matches. The CDR3 coding sequence is TGTGCCAGCAGCCTCACAGGGGCCGGGGAGCTGTTTTTT. Translation gives CASSLTGAGELFF. Combining the CDR3 with reference TRBV2 and TRBJ2-2 gives the whole variable domain EPEVTQTPSHQVTQMGQEVILRCVPISNHLYFYWYRQILGQKVEFLVSFYNNEISEKSEIFDDQFSVERPDGSNFTLKIRSTKLEDSAMYFCASSLTGAGELFFGEGSRLTVL.

The chain is built from TRBV6-4 and TRBJ1-2; no definite D call. The CDR3 loop spans 15 amino acids. CDR1 and CDR2 (germline): MRHNA, SNTAGT. Trimming cost V 11 bases and J 1 base, with 20 bases left between them. The CDR3 DNA sequence: TGTGCCCGCTGCCGGGTGTTGTCCTTTAACTATGGCTACACCTTC. This sequence encodes CARCRVLSFNYGYTF.

This clone was detected once. The genes are TRBV5-4 and TRBJ1-2; 7 bases align to TRBD1. J gave up 4 bases and V 4 bases, and 4 bases lay outside the gene matches. Per germline, CDR1 SGHNT and CDR2 YYREEE (reference sequence). The CDR3 contains 13 residues. Here the CDR3 reads CASSQDRTYGYTF. CDR3 DNA: TGTGCCAGCAGCCAGGACAGGACCTATGGCTACACCTTC.

CDR3 in DNA: TGTGCCAGCAGTGAGCGCGGACTACTGGCCACCGGGGAGCTGTTTTTT. This translates into CASSERGLLATGELFF. The rearrangement links TRBV2 to TRBJ2-2; TRBD2 is a possible D gene (6 bases). The CDR3 spans 16 residues. Germline-derived CDR1 and CDR2 are SNHLY and FYNNEI. V lost 3 bases and J 4 bases, leaving 15 bases between the germline ends.

This CDR3 reads CASSLVELSYEQYF. The CDR3 nucleotides are TGCGCCAGCAGCTTGGTCGAGCTCTCCTACGAGCAGTACTTC. The rearrangement joins TRBV5-1 to TRBJ2-7; D gene uncertain. This CDR3 region has 14 residues. V was cut by 0 bases and J by 0 bases, with 7 bases left in between. Germline CDR1 and CDR2: SGHRS and YFSETQ. Drawing the rest from reference TRBV5-1 and TRBJ2-7, the complete variable domain is KAGVTQTPRYLIKTRGQQVTLSCSPISGHRSVSWYQQTPGQGLQFLFEYFSETQRNKGNFPGRFSGRQFSNSRSEMNVSTLELGDSALYLCASSLVELSYEQYFGPGTRLTVT.

This clone was picked up one time. This chain connects TRBV15 to TRBJ1-5, with TRBD1 matching 7 bases. V shed 8 bases and J 5 bases; nucleotides not matched to a gene: 6. The CDR3 totals 13 residues. Germline CDR1 is LNHNV and CDR2 is YYDKDF (reference sequence). CDR3 sequence reads: CATRAGGDQPQHF. Here the CDR3 DNA reads TGTGCCACCCGAGCAGGGGGGGATCAGCCCCAGCATTTT.

Comment on this clone: Other DNA sequences within the sample encode an identical CDR3. The V and J genes are TRBV7-2 and TRBJ2-5; no clear D gene. Trimming pared 4 bases from V and 4 bases from J, leaving 4 bases between. CDR3 length: 11 residues. CDR1 SGHTA and CDR2 FQGNSA come from the germline V gene. CDR3 residues: CASSSRETQYF. For the CDR3, the DNA is TGTGCCAGCAGCTCAAGAGAGACCCAGTACTTC.

The rearrangement links TRBV28 to TRBJ2-6; TRBD2 matches at 12 bases. The V gene's germline CDR1 is MDHEN and CDR2 SYDVKM. This CDR3 has 18 residues. V shed 2 bases, J shed 1 base, and the junction held 3 bases outside the gene matches. This CDR3 is CASSLGLAGLSGANVLTF. In nucleotides, the CDR3 is TGTGCCAGCAGTTTAGGACTAGCGGGACTATCTGGGGCCAACGTCCTGACTTTC. Drawing the rest from reference TRBV28 and TRBJ2-6, the complete variable domain is DVKVTQSSRYLVKRTGEKVFLECVQDMDHENMFWYRQDPGLGLRLIYFSYDVKMKEKGDIPEGYSVSREKKERFSLILESASTNQTSMYLCASSLGLAGLSGANVLTFGAGSRLTVL.